The clone carrying this T cell receptor beta chain occurred many times. This specimen comes from a study of chronic HIV infection and antiretroviral therapy. TCRdb itself ran the 5' RACE reads through MiXCR, one entry per CDR3 protein. The table lists over 40,000 distinct CDR3 sequences, about 18% of them singletons, with under 3.5% in the top ten. Germline loops: CDR1 MGHRA, CDR2 YSYEKL. V dropped 0 bases and J dropped 4 bases, with 13 bases sitting between them. The CDR3 totals 15 residues. This rearrangement joins TRBV4-1 to TRBJ2-7; tentative D call: TRBD1 (6 bases). This clonotype was sampled from an adult who had HIV and had not received antiretroviral therapy, or was an uninfected healthy control (not recorded which). The material sequenced was peripheral blood. The CDR3 sequence is CASSQEWDNAYEQYF. The DNA for the CDR3 is TGCGCCAGCAGCCAAGAGTGGGACAACGCTTACGAGCAGTACTTC.